The rows below give T cell receptor beta chains drawn from one sample of a study of T cells after yellow fever vaccination. TCRdb re-called the 5' RACE reads through MiXCR, storing one row per CDR3 protein. Among some 320,000 distinct CDR3 sequences listed, 8% to 10% were seen once. Source: PBMCs, taken on the day of the first yellow fever vaccination. These receptors all stem from a man aged 18 to 30 who received the YFV17D yellow fever vaccine. CDR3s include the opening cysteine and the closing phenylalanine or tryptophan. The order of the fields is J gene, clone size, V gene, D gene, CDR3 DNA, CDR3 protein. A D gene is named only where the DNA matches it firmly. Some rows have no size entry. The others give once, few or many, or a class for an expanded clone.

TRBJ1-5,-,TRBV2,TRBD1,TGTGCCAGCAGTTTCGAGACAGGGTCAGGTCAGCCCCAGCATTTT,CASSFETGSGQPQHF
TRBJ1-5,-,TRBV20-1,TRBD1,TGCAGTGCTAGCTTCCGACAGGGCGTGCATCAGCCCCAGCATTTT,CSASFRQGVHQPQHF
TRBJ1-5,-,TRBV3-1,-,TGTGCCAGCAGCCAAGGGGGAGGGGTCGATCAGCCCCAGCATTTT,CASSQGGGVDQPQHF
TRBJ2-4,-,TRBV19,-,TGTGCCACATCGCTTCAGTCGTCAAACATTCAGTACTTC,CATSLQSSNIQYF
TRBJ1-2,many,TRBV20-1,-,TGCAGTGCCACGGCGGGGCTCCTCTATGGCTACACCTTC,CSATAGLLYGYTF
TRBJ2-1,-,TRBV5-6,TRBD2,TGTGCCAGCAGCTTGGGGGGGACTAGCGGATACAATGAGCAGTTCTTC,CASSLGGTSGYNEQFF
TRBJ2-3,few,TRBV5-6,TRBD1,TGTGCCAGCAGCTGGACAGGCGCTGCAGATACGCAGTATTTT,CASSWTGAADTQYF
TRBJ2-3,few,TRBV28,TRBD1,TGTGCCAGCAGGCCCGGGACAGGGAGGTGGGATACGCAGTATTTT,CASRPGTGRWDTQYF
TRBJ2-3,few,TRBV7-2,TRBD2,TGTGCCAGCAGCCCCACGACTAGCGGGGCCTTCACAGATACGCAGTATTTT,CASSPTTSGAFTDTQYF
TRBJ2-7,many,TRBV5-1,-,TGCGCCAGCAGCTTGAGATGGGGACAATCAGACGAGCAGTACTTC,CASSLRWGQSDEQYF
TRBJ2-3,many,TRBV5-5,TRBD1,TGTGCCAGTCACAGGGGGCAAACTAGCACAGATACGCAGTATTTT,CASHRGQTSTDTQYF
TRBJ2-4,-,TRBV9,-,TGTGCCAGCAGCGTATTGCCGAGCGACCTTCAGTACTTC,CASSVLPSDLQYF
TRBJ2-3,-,TRBV5-1,TRBD2,TGCGCCAGCAGCTTGGGAGCGGGGAATACGCAGTATTTT,CASSLGAGNTQYF
TRBJ2-5,few,TRBV12-3/TRBV12-4,TRBD2,TGTGCCAGCAGTTCGGGGGGAAATGCGGAGACCCAGTACTTC,CASSSGGNAETQYF
TRBJ1-1,few,TRBV5-1,TRBD1,TGCGCCAGCAGCTCGCGGACAGGAAAGAACACTGAAGCTTTCTTT,CASSSRTGKNTEAFF
TRBJ2-3,few,TRBV19,TRBD2,TGTGCCAGTAGTATTGCCGGGACTAGCGGCACAGATACGCAGTATTTT,CASSIAGTSGTDTQYF